This T cell receptor (beta chain) appears in the sequencing data of a study of blood T cell repertoires in COVID-19. Study-level background: COVID-19 samples from acute and convalescent phases originated in the United States, Italy and Spain. T cells, B-cell-depleted T cells, or PBMCs supplied cDNA or gDNA.

The CDR3 has 14 residues. Germline V gene data show CDR1 as MNHEY and CDR2 as SMNVEV (reference sequence). Trimming took 2 bases from V and 14 from J; bases not matched to a gene: 12. Per the study methods: Amplifying reference gene primers gave estimates of nucleated cell counts. Some clones are missing from TCRdb's copy, which holds only in-frame ones; the method was immunoSEQ multiplex PCR. V, J and clone size were drawn from that table, and D and trimming were deduced from the DNA. This table holds 200,000 to 300,000 clones, 84% found once. The chain employs TRBV27 and TRBJ2-1, with 7 bases matching TRBD2. This receptor was identified in a man aged 45 to 65 with acute or convalescent COVID-19. The sample was peripheral blood. CDR3 in DNA: TGTGCCAGCAGTTTAGTTGAACCGGGCCGGGGGGAGTTCTTC. It specifies CASSLVEPGRGEFF.